The 27 T cell receptor beta chains reported below all come from one sample, sequenced in a study of OX40 agonist ivuxolimab in advanced cancers. Sequenced by immunoSEQ multiplex PCR; TCRdb stores in-frame clones only, minus some. The sample includes 50,000 to 75,000 clones, under 95% of them seen just once. The specimen was CD4+ or CD8+ T cells sorted from blood, collected in a trial of the OX40 agonist ivuxolimab. The receptors originated from an adult with an advanced solid tumor such as melanoma, head and neck, liver or kidney cancer.

This CDR3 reads CASSRDRLTTGELFF. In DNA form, the CDR3 reads TGCGCCAGCAGCCGGGACCGATTAACGACCGGGGAGCTGTTTTTT. The chain uses TRBV5-1 and TRBJ2-2; possibly TRBD1 or TRBD2 for D (5 bases each). The V gene's germline CDR1 is SGHRS and CDR2 YFSETQ. Deletions cut 4 bases from V and 5 bases from J, with 15 bases between. The CDR3 consists of 15 residues.

The rearrangement links TRBV5-4 to TRBJ2-7; perhaps TRBD1 as D (6 bases). Germline V CDR1 and CDR2: SGHNT, YYREEE (reference sequence). V shed 5 bases and J shed 0 bases, with 12 bases lying between them. There are 14 residues in the CDR3. CDR3 protein: CASRDSLSSYEQYF. As DNA, the CDR3 is TGTGCCAGCAGGGACAGCCTGAGCTCCTACGAGCAGTACTTC. The whole variable domain, filled in from reference TRBV5-4 and TRBJ2-7, reads ETGVTQSPTHLIKTRGQQVTLRCSSQSGHNTVSWYQQALGQGPQFIFQYYREEENGRGNFPPRFSGLQFPNYSSELNVNALELDDSALYLCASRDSLSSYEQYFGPGTRLTVT.

V is TRBV6-4 and J is TRBJ1-6, with D possibly being TRBD1 (5 bases). This CDR3 spans 15 amino acids. Germline CDR1 MRHNA, CDR2 SNTAGT. Trimming pared 0 bases from V and 4 bases from J, leaving 7 bases between. This chain's CDR3 is CASSDSGQYNSPLHF. In DNA form, the CDR3 reads TGTGCCAGCAGTGACTCGGGGCAGTATAATTCACCCCTCCACTTT.

The CDR3 coding sequence is TGCGCCAGCAGCTTGGGACTAGCTGACTTTTACGAGCAGTACTTC. It codes for CASSLGLADFYEQYF. The V gene is TRBV5-1, the J gene TRBJ2-7; 7 bases are a match to TRBD2. The CDR3 length is 15 residues. CDR1 and CDR2 (germline): SGHRS, YFSETQ. The junction had 7 bases not matched to a gene; V was cut back by 0 bases and J by 4 bases.

V gene TRBV6-5 combines with J gene TRBJ1-6; TRBD1 is a possible D gene (6 bases). CDR1 MNHEY and CDR2 SVGAGI come from the germline V gene. This CDR3 is 14 amino acids long. V was pared by 6 bases and J by 9 bases, with 15 bases between. DNA for the CDR3: TGTGCCAGCAGCAGGCCGGGACAAGCTTCACCCCTCCACTTT. As protein: CASSRPGQASPLHF.

The V call is TRBV5-1, the J call TRBJ1-1; D is perhaps TRBD1 (5 bases). The CDR3 spans 13 residues. Germline V lookup: CDR1 SGHRS, CDR2 YFSETQ. Deletions cut 2 bases from V and 5 bases from J, with 10 bases between. The CDR3 bases are TGCGCCAGCAGCTTTCAGGGTCGAACTGAAGCTTTCTTT. As protein: CASSFQGRTEAFF.

The chain couples TRBV6-5 to TRBJ2-7; 8 bases align to TRBD2. The V segment lost 0 bases and the J segment 1 base; nucleotides outside the gene matches: 5. The CDR3 is 16 amino acids. CDR1 MNHEY and CDR2 SVGAGI come from the germline V gene. CDR3 protein: CASSYSRGGSSYEQYF. Written as DNA, the CDR3 is TGTGCCAGCAGTTACTCCCGGGGGGGCTCGTCCTACGAGCAGTACTTC.

This clone was seen only once. V gene TRBV10-1 combines with J gene TRBJ2-3; 9 nucleotides align to TRBD2. This CDR3 comprises 15 residues. V trimming: 9 bases; J trimming: 4 bases; junction bases outside the gene matches: 11. In germline, CDR1 is WNHNN, CDR2 SYGVQD (reference sequence). The CDR3 loop is CASSSGSGSPDTQYF. As DNA, the CDR3 is TGCGCCAGTTCCTCGGGTAGCGGGAGCCCAGATACGCAGTATTTT.

V gene TRBV27 combines with J gene TRBJ2-1, with 8 bases aligning to TRBD2. The CDR3 spans 17 residues. The V segment lost 4 bases and the J segment 0 bases; nucleotides outside the gene matches: 8. Germline CDR1 reads MNHEY; CDR2 reads SMNVEV (reference sequence). The DNA for the CDR3 is TGTGCCAGCAGTTGGGACGGGAGGGTCAACTCCTACAATGAGCAGTTCTTC. Protein: CASSWDGRVNSYNEQFF.

The J gene is TRBJ2-6, the V gene TRBV6-9; D unresolved. Per the germline V gene, CDR1 is MNHGY and CDR2 is SVAAGI. Trimming took 6 bases from V and 0 from J, leaving 24 bases between them. This CDR3 has 20 amino acids. The CDR3 DNA follows: TGTGCCAGCAGCAGAAGGGAAAAAACAACTCCACCCTCTGGGGCCAACGTCCTGACTTTC. Its protein is CASSRREKTTPPSGANVLTF.

The J gene is TRBJ2-3, the V gene TRBV19; TRBD1 agrees at 12 bases. V lost 4 bases, J lost 3 bases, and 11 bases stayed unmatched. Germline CDR1 and CDR2: LNHDA and SQIVND (reference sequence). This CDR3 region has 18 residues. The CDR3 nucleotides read TGTGCCAGTAGTACCCGGCGAGGGACAGGGGGCGAGACAGATACGCAGTATTTT. It specifies CASSTRRGTGGETDTQYF.

The rearrangement joins TRBV19 to TRBJ2-7; TRBD1 matches at 8 bases. Per the germline V gene, CDR1 is LNHDA and CDR2 is SQIVND (reference sequence). J lost 3 bases, V lost 2 bases, and 6 bases had no gene match. This CDR3 comprises 15 residues. CDR3 residues: CASSIKGTGGYEQYF. As DNA, the CDR3 is TGTGCCAGTAGTATAAAGGGCACAGGGGGCTACGAGCAGTACTTC.

This chain uses TRBV5-1 with TRBJ2-1; 7 bases map to TRBD2. Germline V CDR1 and CDR2: SGHRS, YFSETQ. The CDR3 sequence is 15 residues long. Trimming at V came to 6 bases and at J to 2 bases, leaving 8 bases not matched to a gene. Written as DNA, the CDR3 is TGCGCCAGCACCCAAGCGGGGTTGACCTACAATGAGCAGTTCTTC. Its protein product is CASTQAGLTYNEQFF. Together with reference TRBV5-1 and TRBJ2-1, the CDR3 gives the full variable domain: KAGVTQTPRYLIKTRGQQVTLSCSPISGHRSVSWYQQTPGQGLQFLFEYFSETQRNKGNFPGRFSGRQFSNSRSEMNVSTLELGDSALYLCASTQAGLTYNEQFFGPGTRLTVL.

The chain employs TRBV19 and TRBJ2-3; D is unresolved. Per germline, CDR1 LNHDA and CDR2 SQIVND (reference sequence). The CDR3 extends over 15 amino acids. Trimming took 3 bases from V and 0 from J, leaving 10 bases between them. The CDR3, as DNA: TGTGCCAGTAGTATTCGCGGATTTAGCACAGATACGCAGTATTTT. Residues: CASSIRGFSTDTQYF.

The chain employs TRBV11-2 and TRBJ1-2, with 7 nucleotides matching TRBD1. The CDR3 runs to 15 residues. V lost 1 base and J lost 4; bases outside the gene matches: 6. Germline V CDR1 and CDR2: SGHAT, FQNNGV. CDR3 protein: CASSLGQGVGYGYTF. CDR3 coding DNA: TGTGCCAGCAGCTTAGGCCAGGGGGTTGGCTATGGCTACACCTTC.

This clone was found once. The V call is TRBV6-1, the J call TRBJ2-5; a possible D gene is TRBD1 (7 bases). Germline V gene lookup returns CDR1 MNHNS and CDR2 SASEGT. The CDR3 has 13 amino acids. V was shortened by 6 bases and J by 5 bases, with 13 bases between the two germline ends. The CDR3 bases are TGTGCCAGCAGAGACAGGGCGGGGGAGACCCAGTACTTC. This gives the protein CASRDRAGETQYF.

The chain has TRBV19 and TRBJ2-3, with 8 bases identical to TRBD2. Germline CDR1 and CDR2: LNHDA and SQIVND (reference sequence). V was pared by 6 bases and J by 4 bases, with 15 bases of the junction left unmatched. This CDR3 spans 17 amino acids. In nucleotides, the CDR3 is TGTGCCAGTAGCTTCGCCCGTAGCGGGGCGGAGGCAGATACGCAGTATTTT. Translation: CASSFARSGAEADTQYF.

The rearrangement joins TRBV7-3 to TRBJ2-5; the D gene is possibly TRBD2 (6 bases). Between the trimmed V and J ends, which lost 1 base and 7 bases, there was a span of 10 bases. In germline, CDR1 is SGHTA, CDR2 FQGTGA. The CDR3 loop spans 13 amino acids. DNA of the CDR3: TGTGCCAGCAGCTTAAGTAGCGGTGGGACCCAGTACTTC. Residues: CASSLSSGGTQYF.

This chain joins TRBV7-2 and TRBJ2-7, with D perhaps matching TRBD1 (6 bases). The V and J ends lost 5 bases and 2 bases respectively, with 7 bases between them. The CDR3 consists of 12 residues. CDR1 is SGHTA, CDR2 FQGNSA, per germline. This chain's CDR3 is CASSGQPYEQYF. The CDR3 nucleotides read TGTGCCAGCAGCGGACAGCCCTACGAGCAGTACTTC.

This chain joins TRBV6-6 and TRBJ2-5; possibly TRBD1 or TRBD2 for D (6 bases each). The CDR3 has 15 residues. Per germline, CDR1 MNHNY and CDR2 SVGAGI (reference sequence). Trimming took off 6 bases at V and 5 bases at J, with 19 bases between the two ends. The CDR3 spells CASSPPATGGETQYF. CDR3 nucleotide sequence: TGTGCCAGCAGCCCCCCCGCGACAGGAGGGGAGACCCAGTACTTC.

The rearrangement joins TRBV30 to TRBJ1-1; D remains unclear. Germline loops: CDR1 GTSNPN, CDR2 SVGIG (reference sequence). This CDR3 contains 13 residues. Trimming stripped 2 bases from V and 1 base from J, with 8 bases between. CDR3 nucleotide sequence: TGTGCCTGGAGTTTTACATCGAACACTGAAGCTTTCTTT. Amino acid sequence: CAWSFTSNTEAFF.

The gene calls are TRBV7-2 and TRBJ2-5; 12 bases are shared with TRBD1. The CDR3 has 17 amino acids. Germline V gene sequence: CDR1 SGHTA, CDR2 FQGNSA. V lost 7 bases and J lost 4; bases outside the gene matches: 13. The CDR3 region has the DNA TGTGCCAGCACCCTCCCGCCGTCGGGACAGGGGGCAGAGACCCAGTACTTC. Translation gives CASTLPPSGQGAETQYF.

The chain combines TRBV10-3 with TRBJ2-3; D remains unclear. Germline V lookup: CDR1 ENHRY, CDR2 SYGVKD. The CDR3 length is 12 residues. The V gene lost 3 bases and the J gene lost 2 bases, with 3 bases spanning the gap. As DNA, the CDR3 is TGTGCCATCAGTGAAAACACAGATACGCAGTATTTT. It encodes CAISENTDTQYF.

This clone has only one observation. The rearrangement uses TRBV18 and TRBJ1-5, with D hard to call. Trimming removed 8 bases at V and 9 bases at J, with 20 bases between. The length of the CDR3 is 14 residues. Per germline, CDR1 KGHSH and CDR2 LQKENI. The CDR3 here is CASGTEQRVRPQHF. CDR3 in DNA: TGTGCCAGCGGCACCGAGCAGAGAGTCAGGCCCCAGCATTTT.

This clone was detected a few times. V is TRBV5-1 and J is TRBJ2-5, with D possibly being TRBD2 (5 bases). Germline V gives CDR1 SGHRS, CDR2 YFSETQ. The CDR3 covers 16 residues. V was trimmed by 0 bases and J by 9 bases, leaving 21 bases between them. The CDR3 bases are TGCGCCAGCAGCTTGGCCTCTCAGTCGGGGTGGCAAGCCCAGTACTTC. The encoded protein is CASSLASQSGWQAQYF.

V and J are TRBV19 and TRBJ1-2; 7 bases are shared with TRBD1. The CDR3 length is 14 residues. The trim removed 6 bases at V and 8 bases at J, leaving 12 bases unmatched. Germline CDR1 and CDR2: LNHDA and SQIVND (reference sequence). The CDR3 sequence is CASRGDSPVLGYTF. The CDR3 DNA reads as TGTGCCAGTAGGGGGGACAGCCCCGTTTTAGGCTACACCTTC.

The chain joins TRBV27 to TRBJ2-2, with D possibly being TRBD2 (7 bases). The CDR3 loop spans 14 amino acids. Deletions cut 6 bases from V and 1 base from J, with 9 bases between. Germline CDR1 reads MNHEY; CDR2 reads SMNVEV (reference sequence). The DNA of the CDR3 is TGTGCCAGCAGAGCGGGACAGAACACCGGGGAGCTGTTTTTT. Protein sequence: CASRAGQNTGELFF.